These 2 T cell receptor beta chains originate from one sample sequenced in a study of control samples from healthy donors and cancer patients. TCRdb keeps only in-frame clones here, not all; method: immunoSEQ multiplex PCR. The table lists some 30,000 clones, 70% to 90% of them singletons. The sample was formalin-fixed, paraffin-embedded tissue. The source is a female donor with melanoma.

This clone was detected only once. The chain is built from TRBV14 and TRBJ1-4; D ambiguous. Trimming took off 1 base at V and 8 bases at J, with 11 bases between the two ends. CDR1 SGHDN and CDR2 FVKESK come from the germline V gene. This CDR3 region has 14 residues. CDR3 residues: CASSQGHIQEKLFF. In DNA, the CDR3 is TGTGCCAGCAGCCAAGGGCACATCCAAGAAAAACTGTTTTTT.

This chain joins TRBV6-5 and TRBJ2-5; no clear D gene. Trimming stripped 0 bases from V and 3 bases from J, with 11 bases between. CDR1 MNHEY and CDR2 SVGAGI come from the germline V gene. This CDR3 is 15 amino acids long. This CDR3 is CASSYSWPPEETQYF. Here the CDR3 DNA reads TGTGCCAGCAGTTACTCATGGCCTCCAGAAGAGACCCAGTACTTC.